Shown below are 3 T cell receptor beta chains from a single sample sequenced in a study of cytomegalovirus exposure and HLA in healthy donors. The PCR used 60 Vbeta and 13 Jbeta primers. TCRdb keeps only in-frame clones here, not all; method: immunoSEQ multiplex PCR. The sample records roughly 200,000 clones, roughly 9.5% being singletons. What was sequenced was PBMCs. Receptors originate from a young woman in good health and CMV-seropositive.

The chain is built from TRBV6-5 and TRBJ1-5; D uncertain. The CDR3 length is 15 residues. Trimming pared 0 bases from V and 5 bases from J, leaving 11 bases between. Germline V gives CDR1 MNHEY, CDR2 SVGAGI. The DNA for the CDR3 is TGTGCCAGCAGTTACTCGAGACATGGCGATCAGCCCCAGCATTTT. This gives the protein CASSYSRHGDQPQHF.

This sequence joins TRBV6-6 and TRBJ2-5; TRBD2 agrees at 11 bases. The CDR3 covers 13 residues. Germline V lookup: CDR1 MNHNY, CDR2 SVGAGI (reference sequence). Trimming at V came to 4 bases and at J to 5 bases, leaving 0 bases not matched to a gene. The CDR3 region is CASSSSGRETQYF. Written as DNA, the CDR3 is TGTGCCAGCAGTTCTAGCGGGAGGGAGACCCAGTACTTC.

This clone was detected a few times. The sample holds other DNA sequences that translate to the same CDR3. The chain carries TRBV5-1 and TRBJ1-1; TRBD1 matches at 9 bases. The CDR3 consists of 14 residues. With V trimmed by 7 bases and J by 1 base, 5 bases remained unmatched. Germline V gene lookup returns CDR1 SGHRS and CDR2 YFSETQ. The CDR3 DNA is TGCGCCAGCCAACAGGGGGCCGGGAACACTGAAGCTTTCTTT. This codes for CASQQGAGNTEAFF.